This TCR beta chain was captured by sequencing in a study of shared clonotypes between healthy human individuals (dated by TCRdb to 2018 to 2020). With respect to the entire study: The cohort included three men and a couple of women between 18 and 49 years of age. For each donor, CD4 naive and CD4 memory were each given three plates, CD8 naive was given two plates, and CD8 memory was given one plate. To estimate repertoire size and how much clonotype sharing occurs between individuals, the study deeply sequenced the blood TCR repertoires of about five healthy adults. To increase sequencing depth and limit assay-specific biases, different laboratories used diverse techniques to prepare libraries and sequence TCR repertoires. Between about 0.94 and 10 billion PBMCs per donor were obtained by leukapheresis.

Trimming accounts for 4 bases at V and 6 bases at J, while the number of junction bases matched to no gene is 6. CDR1 and CDR2 are drawn from the germline V gene: SGHNT, YENEEA. The CDR3 sequence holds 15 residues, the cysteine and phenylalanine included. Only the CDR3 portion is preserved as DNA: 45 bases, with reading frame beginning at the first base. TCR CDR3 regions were amplified from genomic DNA by multiplex PCR using the deep immunoSEQ assay. Extracted genomic DNA from each cell subset was spread evenly across all wells of several immunoSEQ 96-well plates, with each plate serving as a replicate. For sorted subsets, each replicate PCR was loaded with 200 ng genomic DNA, equivalent to about 33,000 T cell genomes. Purified libraries were measured with a Qubit 3.0 fluorometer, size-checked on a Bioanalyzer 2100, and measured again with the KAPA Library Quantification kit. Every immunoSEQ 96-well plate was sequenced on a separate single-read 150-cycle Illumina NextSeq 550 flow cell. On the authors' methods: The immunoSEQ output contained only junctional sequences without quality scores, so filtering could not match that applied to full-length reads. To assign V/J genes and CDR3, sequences were annotated using PyIR, a Python wrapper for IgBLAST v1.9, with IMGT germline references. Any read was removed if the V/J assignment was weak (E-value above 1e-6), the CDR3 was missing, or the read contained stop codons, out-of-frame junctions, or ambiguous translated residues. V3J clonotypes were defined as sequences sharing an identical inferred V gene, J gene, and CDR3 amino acid sequence. To compute the percentage overlap between repertoires, the number of shared unique clonotypes was divided by the size of the smaller repertoire. RTK rarefaction, the Chao1 estimator, and Recon v2.1 estimates of unobserved clonotypes were used to assess repertoire richness. Generation probabilities were computed with OLGA for all TCRbeta clonotypes obtained by the gDNA method from a few donors. This immuneACCESS table, as held by TCRdb, lists in-frame sequences with V and J called but not all clones. Of the missing ones, under half trace to an unresolved V gene in checked studies; the others have no known cause. For V, J and clone size, that table is used; D and trimming come from the DNA. This sample lists 1,400,000 or so clones; around 98.5% were detected once. Of the sample, approximately 0.4% falls within the top ten clones.

The research as a whole found: Because the study included only a small number of donors, the genetic and exposure-history diversity represented was limited. Naive subsets generally had larger estimated clonotype richness than memory subsets. Across a handful of donors, roughly 5.1% of naive CD4, roughly 3.3% of naive CD8, 2% to 2.5% of memory CD4, and approximately 0.4% of memory CD8 clonotypes were shared. Even with the large sequencing depth, rarefaction of the sorted-subset datasets indicated that sequencing was incomplete. Clonotypes shared by all four sorted-subset donors showed higher generation probabilities than non-shared clonotypes. Sampling was restricted to blood, and TCR repertoires in tissues likely differ from the TCR repertoires found in blood. Pairwise subsampling led to the expectation that sequencing depth would affect the degree of clonotype sharing among donors.

In the case of this clone: Its antigen is currently not known. No qualities accompany the bases; no much larger clone lies one base away.

The donors were healthy, HIV-negative adults who had no recently reported acute infections or vaccinations. All donors were Caucasian adults living in Nashville, Tennessee, USA. Magnetic negative selection was used to enrich CD4+ T cells, after which naive cells were positively selected on CD45RA and the negative fraction became the memory subset. Blood was obtained by leukapheresis, after which PBMCs were separated by Ficoll-Histopaque density gradient centrifugation and cryopreserved in liquid nitrogen vapor phase. Analytical flow cytometry was used to check the purity and quantity of each magnetically sorted T cell population. From each sorted fraction, genomic DNA was isolated and quantified by UV absorbance on a Nanodrop 2000c.

This sequence uses TRBV11-3 and TRBJ2-1; 10 bases in the middle match TRBD2. What was sequenced was naive CD4+ T cells sorted from blood. In light of the paper, this sample's cell subset or site label describes: CD45RA+ positively selected. The TCR sequence derives from a man aged 25 to 45 in good health. The CDR3 loop reads CASSSLAGAGNEQFF. The nucleotides read TGTGCCAGCAGCTCCCTAGCGGGAGCGGGCAATGAGCAGTTCTTC. The full variable domain, with segments outside the CDR3 supplied by the reference TRBV11-3 and TRBJ2-1 proteins, appears as EAGVVQSPRYKIIEKKQPVAFWCNPISGHNTLYWYLQNLGQGPELLIRYENEEAVDDSQLPKDRFSAERLKGVDSTLKIQPAELGDSAVYLCASSSLAGAGNEQFFGPGTRLTVL.